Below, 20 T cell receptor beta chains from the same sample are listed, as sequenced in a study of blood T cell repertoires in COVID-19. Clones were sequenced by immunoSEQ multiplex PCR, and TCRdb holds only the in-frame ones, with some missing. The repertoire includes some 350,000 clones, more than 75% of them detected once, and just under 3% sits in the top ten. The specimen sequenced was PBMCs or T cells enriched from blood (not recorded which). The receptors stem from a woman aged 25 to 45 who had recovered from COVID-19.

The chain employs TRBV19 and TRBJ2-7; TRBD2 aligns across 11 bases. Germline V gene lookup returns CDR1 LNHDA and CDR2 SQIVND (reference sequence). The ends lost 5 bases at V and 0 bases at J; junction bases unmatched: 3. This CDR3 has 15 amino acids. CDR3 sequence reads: CASSRTSGSSYEQYF. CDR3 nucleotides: TGTGCCAGTAGTCGTACTAGCGGGAGCTCCTACGAGCAGTACTTC.

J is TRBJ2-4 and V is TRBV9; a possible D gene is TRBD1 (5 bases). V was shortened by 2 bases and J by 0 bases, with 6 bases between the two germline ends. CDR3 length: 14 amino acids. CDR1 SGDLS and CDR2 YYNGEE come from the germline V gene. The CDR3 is CASSVDTAKNIQYF. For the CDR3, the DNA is TGTGCCAGCAGCGTGGACACAGCCAAAAACATTCAGTACTTC.

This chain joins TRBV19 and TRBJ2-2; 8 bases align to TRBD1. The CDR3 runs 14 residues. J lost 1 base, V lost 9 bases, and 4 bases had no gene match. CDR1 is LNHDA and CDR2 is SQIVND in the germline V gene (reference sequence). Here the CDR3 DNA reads TGTGCCAGCAGGGGGCGAGTGAACACCGGGGAGCTGTTTTTT. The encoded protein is CASRGRVNTGELFF.

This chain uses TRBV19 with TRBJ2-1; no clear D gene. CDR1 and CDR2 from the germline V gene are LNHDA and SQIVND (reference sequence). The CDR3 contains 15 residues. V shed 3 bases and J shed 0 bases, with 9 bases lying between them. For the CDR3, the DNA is TGTGCCAGTAGTATGAATAGTCTCTCCTACAATGAGCAGTTCTTC. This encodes CASSMNSLSYNEQFF.

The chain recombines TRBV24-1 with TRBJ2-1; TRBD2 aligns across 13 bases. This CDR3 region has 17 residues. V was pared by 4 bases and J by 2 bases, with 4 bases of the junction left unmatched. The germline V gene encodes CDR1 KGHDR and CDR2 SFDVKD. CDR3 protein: CATSETSGRAAYNEQFF. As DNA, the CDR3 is TGTGCCACCAGTGAAACTAGCGGGAGGGCCGCCTACAATGAGCAGTTCTTC.

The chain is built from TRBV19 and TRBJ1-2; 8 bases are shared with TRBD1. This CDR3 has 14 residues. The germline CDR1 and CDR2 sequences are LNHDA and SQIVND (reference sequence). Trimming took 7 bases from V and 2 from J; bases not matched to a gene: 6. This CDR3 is CASTWDRRNYGYTF. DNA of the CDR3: TGTGCCAGTACTTGGGACAGGCGCAACTATGGCTACACCTTC.

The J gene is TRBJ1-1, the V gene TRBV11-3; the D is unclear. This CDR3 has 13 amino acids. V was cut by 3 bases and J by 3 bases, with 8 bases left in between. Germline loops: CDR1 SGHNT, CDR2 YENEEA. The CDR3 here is CASSLNSYTEAFF. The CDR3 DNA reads TGTGCCAGCAGCTTGAACTCCTACACTGAAGCTTTCTTT.

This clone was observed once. The CDR3 is CASSLSLAKNIQYF. In DNA, the CDR3 is TGTGCCAGCAGTTTATCCTTAGCCAAAAACATTCAGTACTTC. The chain is built from TRBV27 and TRBJ2-4; D remains ambiguous. CDR1 and CDR2 from the germline V gene are MNHEY and SMNVEV (reference sequence). This CDR3 has 14 residues. The V end lost 0 bases, the J end lost 0 bases, and 3 bases lay between the germline ends.

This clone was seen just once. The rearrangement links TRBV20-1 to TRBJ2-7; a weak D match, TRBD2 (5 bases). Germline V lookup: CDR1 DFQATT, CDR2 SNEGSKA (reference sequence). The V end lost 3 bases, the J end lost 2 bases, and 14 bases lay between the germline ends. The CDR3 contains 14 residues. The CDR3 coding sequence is TGCAGTGCTAGTTGGCTAGCTGCAACCTACGAGCAGTACTTC. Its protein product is CSASWLAATYEQYF.

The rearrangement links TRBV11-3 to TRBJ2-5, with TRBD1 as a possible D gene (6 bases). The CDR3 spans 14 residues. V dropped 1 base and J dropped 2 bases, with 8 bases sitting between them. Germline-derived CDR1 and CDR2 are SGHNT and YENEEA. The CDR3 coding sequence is TGTGCCAGCAGCTTAGCCAGGGGACAAGAGACCCAGTACTTC. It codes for CASSLARGQETQYF.

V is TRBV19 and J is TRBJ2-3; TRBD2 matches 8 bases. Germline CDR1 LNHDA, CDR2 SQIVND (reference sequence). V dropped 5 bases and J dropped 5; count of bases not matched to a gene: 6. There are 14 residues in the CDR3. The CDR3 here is CASSSSGGEDTQYF. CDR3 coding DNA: TGTGCCAGTAGTTCCTCGGGGGGGGAAGATACGCAGTATTTT.

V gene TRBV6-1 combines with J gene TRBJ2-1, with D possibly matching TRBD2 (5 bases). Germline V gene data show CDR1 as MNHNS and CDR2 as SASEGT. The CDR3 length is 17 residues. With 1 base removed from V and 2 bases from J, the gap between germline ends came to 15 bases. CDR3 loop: CASSEGIEAAPYNEQFF. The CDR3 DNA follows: TGTGCCAGCAGTGAAGGAATCGAAGCGGCGCCCTACAATGAGCAGTTCTTC.

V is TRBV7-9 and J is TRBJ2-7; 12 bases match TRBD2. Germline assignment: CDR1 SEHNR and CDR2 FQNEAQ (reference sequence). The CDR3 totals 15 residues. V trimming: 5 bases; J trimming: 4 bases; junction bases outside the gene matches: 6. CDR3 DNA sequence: TGTGCCAGCAGCACCCCGGGGACTAGCGGGTACGAGCAGTACTTC. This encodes CASSTPGTSGYEQYF.

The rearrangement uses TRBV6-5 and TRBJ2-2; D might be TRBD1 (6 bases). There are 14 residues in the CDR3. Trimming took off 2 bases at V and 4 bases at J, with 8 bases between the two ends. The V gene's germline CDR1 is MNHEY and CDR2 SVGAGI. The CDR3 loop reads CASSYRGGTGELFF. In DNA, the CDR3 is TGTGCCAGCAGTTACAGAGGGGGCACCGGGGAGCTGTTTTTT.

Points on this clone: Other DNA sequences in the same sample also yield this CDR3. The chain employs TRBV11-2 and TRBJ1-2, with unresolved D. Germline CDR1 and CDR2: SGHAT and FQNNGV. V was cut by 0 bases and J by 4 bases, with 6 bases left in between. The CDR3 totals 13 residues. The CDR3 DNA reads TGTGCCAGCAGCTTAGATTTCAGCTATGGCTACACCTTC. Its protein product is CASSLDFSYGYTF.

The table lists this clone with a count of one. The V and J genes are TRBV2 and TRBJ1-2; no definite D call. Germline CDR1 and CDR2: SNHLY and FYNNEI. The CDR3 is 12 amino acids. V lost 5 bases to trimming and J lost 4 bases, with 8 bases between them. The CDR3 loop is CASSPESYGYTF. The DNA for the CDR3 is TGTGCCAGCAGTCCGGAGAGCTATGGCTACACCTTC.

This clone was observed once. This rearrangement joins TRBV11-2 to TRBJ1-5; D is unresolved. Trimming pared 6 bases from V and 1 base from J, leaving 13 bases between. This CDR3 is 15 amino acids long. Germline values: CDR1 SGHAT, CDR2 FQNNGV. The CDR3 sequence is CASSQNGGSNQPQHF. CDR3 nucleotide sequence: TGTGCCAGCAGTCAAAACGGAGGGAGCAATCAGCCCCAGCATTTT.

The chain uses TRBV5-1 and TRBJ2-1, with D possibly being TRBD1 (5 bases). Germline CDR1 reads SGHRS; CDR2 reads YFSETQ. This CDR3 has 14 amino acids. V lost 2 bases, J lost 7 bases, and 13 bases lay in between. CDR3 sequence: CASSLDSFENEQFF. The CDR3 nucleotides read TGCGCCAGCAGCTTAGACAGTTTTGAGAATGAGCAGTTCTTC.

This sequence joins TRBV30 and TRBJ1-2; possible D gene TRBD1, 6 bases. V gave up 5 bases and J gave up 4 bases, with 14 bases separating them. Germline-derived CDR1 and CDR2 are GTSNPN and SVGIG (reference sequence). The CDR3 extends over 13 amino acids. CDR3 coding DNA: TGTGCCTGGCGTTGGGGGCTATCCTATGGCTACACCTTC. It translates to CAWRWGLSYGYTF.

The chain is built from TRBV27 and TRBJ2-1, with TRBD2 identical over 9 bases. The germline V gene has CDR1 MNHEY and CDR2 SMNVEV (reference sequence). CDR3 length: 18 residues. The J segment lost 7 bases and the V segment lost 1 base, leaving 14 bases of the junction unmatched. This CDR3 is CASSLFPPQRGESNEQFF. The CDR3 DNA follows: TGTGCCAGCAGTTTATTCCCCCCCCAGCGGGGGGAAAGTAATGAGCAGTTCTTC.